Listed here are 18 T cell receptor beta chains from one sample, sequenced in a study of T cell repertoires in cytomegalovirus infection. From the reads, TCRdb called clonotypes with MiXCR, one entry per CDR3 protein. This table has about 600,000 distinct CDR3 sequences, approximately 24% appearing once. Material: CD8+ T cells from PBMCs. These receptor sequences come from a human donor in good health (CMV status not recorded). Some clones in this sample may be carry-over from other donors' samples.

The sample holds many counts of this clonotype. The V gene is TRBV7-9, the J gene TRBJ2-5; TRBD1 aligns across 8 bases. With V trimmed by 1 base and J by 6 bases, 4 bases remained unmatched. This CDR3 comprises 14 residues. The germline V gene encodes CDR1 SEHNR and CDR2 FQNEAQ (reference sequence). The CDR3 DNA sequence: TGTGCCAGCAGCTTAGACAGGGGGGAGAAGACCCAGTACTTC. It codes for CASSLDRGEKTQYF.

As regards this clonotype: Possible read error: a much larger clone is one base away. The chain uses TRBV7-2 and TRBJ2-5; D possibly corresponds to TRBD2 (5 bases). In germline, CDR1 is SGHTA, CDR2 FQGNSA. The CDR3 is 15 amino acids. The CDR3 protein is CVSSLMGERLETQYF. The CDR3 nucleotides read TGTGTCAGCAGCTTAATGGGCGAGCGGCTGGAGACCCAGTACTTC.

The chain links TRBV27 to TRBJ2-1; 7 bases map to TRBD2. The CDR3 totals 16 residues. Looked up from germline, CDR1 is MNHEY and CDR2 is SMNVEV (reference sequence). The trim removed 6 bases at V and 6 bases at J, leaving 14 bases unmatched. CDR3 sequence reads: CASRIFIDSGGNEQFF. The CDR3 bases are TGTGCCAGCAGAATATTTATAGACTCGGGGGGCAATGAGCAGTTCTTC.

This chain connects TRBV20-1 to TRBJ2-7; D is perhaps TRBD1 or TRBD2 (6 bases each). Germline V gives CDR1 DFQATT, CDR2 SNEGSKA (reference sequence). The CDR3 loop spans 13 amino acids. Trimming took 4 bases from V and 3 from J, leaving 13 bases between them. The CDR3 DNA sequence: TGCAGTGCTAAGGGGGACTCCGTCTACGAGCAGTACTTC. This sequence encodes CSAKGDSVYEQYF.

J is TRBJ2-6 and V is TRBV5-6; 10 bases are shared with TRBD1. This CDR3 spans 19 amino acids. Trimming removed 0 bases from V and 0 bases from J; junction bases left unmatched: 6. From germline, CDR1 is SGHDT and CDR2 YYEEEE. The CDR3 is CASSLDWDRGGSGANVLTF. CDR3 DNA: TGTGCCAGCAGCTTGGACTGGGACAGGGGTGGCTCTGGGGCCAACGTCCTGACTTTC. The full variable domain, completed using reference TRBV5-6 and TRBJ2-6, is DAGVTQSPTHLIKTRGQQVTLRCSPKSGHDTVSWYQQALGQGPQFIFQYYEEEERQRGNFPDRFSGHQFPNYSSELNVNALLLGDSALYLCASSLDWDRGGSGANVLTFGAGSRLTVL.

This clonotype has a count of ten or more. The chain uses TRBV28 and TRBJ1-2; possible D gene TRBD1, 6 bases. Germline loops: CDR1 MDHEN, CDR2 SYDVKM. The CDR3 length is 18 residues. V lost 4 bases and J lost 0, with 21 bases in between. CDR3 sequence reads: CASSSPRDTGLANYGYTF. Written as DNA, the CDR3 is TGTGCCAGCAGTTCTCCCCGGGACACCGGTTTGGCTAACTATGGCTACACCTTC.

V and J are TRBV29-1 and TRBJ1-2; D call uncertain. The germline CDR1 and CDR2 sequences are SQVTM and ANQGSEA. Trimming pared 7 bases from V and 5 bases from J, leaving 17 bases between. The CDR3 has 13 amino acids. Here the CDR3 reads CSAGAGVRYGYTF. The CDR3 nucleotides read TGCAGCGCCGGCGCCGGGGTTAGGTATGGCTACACCTTC. The full variable domain, in which reference TRBV29-1 and TRBJ1-2 provide the parts outside the CDR3, is SAVISQKPSRDICQRGTSLTIQCQVDSQVTMMFWYRQQPGQSLTLIATANQGSEATYESGFVIDKFPISRPNLTFSTLTVSNMSPEDSSIYLCSAGAGVRYGYTFGSGTRLTVV.

CDR3 loop: CASSFRTSEAYNEQFF. In DNA, the CDR3 is TGTGCCAGCAGCTTTCGGACTAGCGAGGCCTACAATGAGCAGTTCTTC. The chain is built from TRBV7-9 and TRBJ2-1, with 9 bases identical to TRBD2. This CDR3 is built from 16 residues. From germline, CDR1 is SEHNR and CDR2 FQNEAQ (reference sequence). The ends lost 3 bases at V and 2 bases at J; junction bases unmatched: 5.

This clonotype has only a few counts. The gene calls are TRBV6-2 or TRBV6-3 and TRBJ2-5; tentatively, D is TRBD2 (6 bases). Deletions cut 2 bases from V and 3 bases from J, with 13 bases between. Germline loops: CDR1 MNHEY, CDR2 SVGEGT. The CDR3 runs 15 residues. CDR3 bases: TGTGCCAGCAGTTACGGAGGGGATGGGGAAGAGACCCAGTACTTC. Amino acid sequence: CASSYGGDGEETQYF.

This clonotype was counted at least ten times. The chain links TRBV24-1 to TRBJ2-1; 7 nucleotides agree with TRBD2. Germline V gives CDR1 KGHDR, CDR2 SFDVKD. V lost 0 bases to trimming and J lost 5 bases; unmatched junction nucleotides: 18. This CDR3 has 20 amino acids. In nucleotides, the CDR3 is TGTGCCACCAGTGATTTGCAAACCGTGCGCGCTAGCGGTCAAAACAATGAGCAGTTCTTC. This sequence encodes CATSDLQTVRASGQNNEQFF.

Only a few counts were recorded for this clonotype. V and J are TRBV19 and TRBJ2-7; D remains unclear. V shed 5 bases and J shed 2 bases, with 10 bases lying between them. The CDR3 is made up of 13 amino acids. Per germline, CDR1 LNHDA and CDR2 SQIVND (reference sequence). This chain's CDR3 is CASSLSITYEQYF. The CDR3 nucleotides are TGTGCCAGTAGTTTGTCAATTACCTACGAGCAGTACTTC. Based on the CDR3 plus reference TRBV19 and TRBJ2-7, the full variable domain is DGGITQSPKYLFRKEGQNVTLSCEQNLNHDAMYWYRQDPGQGLRLIYYSQIVNDFQKGDIAEGYSVSREKKESFPLTVTSAQKNPTAFYLCASSLSITYEQYFGPGTRLTVT.

The chain employs TRBV13 and TRBJ1-6; D unclear. Germline V gene data show CDR1 as PRHDT and CDR2 as FYEKMQ (reference sequence). Trimming took off 2 bases at V and 8 bases at J, with 10 bases between the two ends. The CDR3 loop spans 14 amino acids. Here the CDR3 DNA reads TGTGCCAGCAGCTTAAGCAGCCAGTATTCACCCCTCCACTTT. It translates to CASSLSSQYSPLHF.

This clonotype was detected many times. This chain links TRBV7-9 with TRBJ2-5, with TRBD2 matching 7 bases. CDR3 length equals 16 residues. V lost 3 bases, J lost 5 bases, and 12 bases stayed unmatched. Germline V gene data show CDR1 as SEHNR and CDR2 as FQNEAQ (reference sequence). CDR3 coding DNA: TGTGCCAGCAGCTTCCCTGGAAGCGGGGTAGCGGAGACCCAGTACTTC. As protein: CASSFPGSGVAETQYF. Using reference TRBV7-9 and TRBJ2-5 for the parts outside the CDR3, the full variable domain is DTGVSQNPRHKITKRGQNVTFRCDPISEHNRLYWYRQTLGQGPEFLTYFQNEAQLEKSRLLSDRFSAERPKGSFSTLEIQRTEQGDSAMYLCASSFPGSGVAETQYFGPGTRLLVL.

This rearrangement joins TRBV6-6 to TRBJ2-3, with D possibly matching TRBD2 (6 bases). V lost 7 bases and J lost 1, with 12 bases in between. CDR1 and CDR2 (germline): MNHNY, SVGAGI (reference sequence). The CDR3 consists of 14 residues. The CDR3 is CASMGRIGTDTQYF. The CDR3 DNA sequence: TGTGCCAGCATGGGGAGGATCGGCACAGATACGCAGTATTTT.

This clonotype was detected a few times. V usage is TRBV2 and J usage is TRBJ2-6; D remains ambiguous. The V end lost 3 bases, the J end lost 0 bases, and 6 bases lay between the germline ends. Germline V gene lookup returns CDR1 SNHLY and CDR2 FYNNEI. The CDR3 is 15 amino acids. The CDR3 DNA reads as TGTGCCAGCAGTGATAACCCCTCTGGGGCCAACGTCCTGACTTTC. It is translated as CASSDNPSGANVLTF. The full variable domain, rest sourced from reference TRBV2 and TRBJ2-6, is EPEVTQTPSHQVTQMGQEVILRCVPISNHLYFYWYRQILGQKVEFLVSFYNNEISEKSEIFDDQFSVERPDGSNFTLKIRSTKLEDSAMYFCASSDNPSGANVLTFGAGSRLTVL.

The genes are TRBV3-1 and TRBJ1-1; no clear D. CDR1 is LGHDT and CDR2 is YNNKEL in the germline V gene (reference sequence). CDR3 length equals 15 residues. V was cut by 0 bases and J by 3 bases, with 11 bases left in between. The CDR3 sequence is CASSQEWSAYTEAFF. CDR3 sequence (DNA): TGTGCCAGCAGCCAAGAATGGTCAGCGTACACTGAAGCTTTCTTT.

The chain links TRBV5-6 to TRBJ2-3, with 7 bases aligning to TRBD1. CDR1 and CDR2 (germline): SGHDT, YYEEEE. The CDR3 is 15 residues long. V was pared by 6 bases and J by 2 bases, with 9 bases of the junction left unmatched. In nucleotides, the CDR3 is TGTGCCAGCACCCAGAGGGGGCGCGTCACAGATACGCAGTATTTT. This sequence encodes CASTQRGRVTDTQYF.

This chain connects TRBV20-1 to TRBJ2-7, with a weak D call TRBD2 (7 bases). Per the germline V gene, CDR1 is DFQATT and CDR2 is SNEGSKA (reference sequence). Trimming removed 3 bases from V and 1 base from J, with 16 bases in between. CDR3 size: 15 residues. CDR3 in amino acids: CSARGGGSPSYEQYV. DNA for the CDR3: TGCAGTGCTAGGGGGGGGGGCAGTCCTTCCTACGAGCAGTACGTC.